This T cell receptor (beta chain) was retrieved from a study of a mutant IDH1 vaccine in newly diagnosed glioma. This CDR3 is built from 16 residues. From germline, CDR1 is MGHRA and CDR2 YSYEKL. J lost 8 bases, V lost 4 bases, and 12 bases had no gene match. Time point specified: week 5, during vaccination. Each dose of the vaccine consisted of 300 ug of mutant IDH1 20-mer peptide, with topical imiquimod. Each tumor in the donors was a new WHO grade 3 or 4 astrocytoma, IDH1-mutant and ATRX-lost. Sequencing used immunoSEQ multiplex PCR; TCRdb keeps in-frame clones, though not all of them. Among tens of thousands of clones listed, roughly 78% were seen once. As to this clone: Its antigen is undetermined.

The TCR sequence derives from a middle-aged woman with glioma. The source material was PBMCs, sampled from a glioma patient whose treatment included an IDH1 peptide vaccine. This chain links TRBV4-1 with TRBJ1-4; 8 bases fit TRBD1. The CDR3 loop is CASSREIGQGVEKLFF. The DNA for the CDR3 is TGCGCCAGCAGCCGAGAAATTGGACAGGGAGTGGAAAAACTGTTTTTT.